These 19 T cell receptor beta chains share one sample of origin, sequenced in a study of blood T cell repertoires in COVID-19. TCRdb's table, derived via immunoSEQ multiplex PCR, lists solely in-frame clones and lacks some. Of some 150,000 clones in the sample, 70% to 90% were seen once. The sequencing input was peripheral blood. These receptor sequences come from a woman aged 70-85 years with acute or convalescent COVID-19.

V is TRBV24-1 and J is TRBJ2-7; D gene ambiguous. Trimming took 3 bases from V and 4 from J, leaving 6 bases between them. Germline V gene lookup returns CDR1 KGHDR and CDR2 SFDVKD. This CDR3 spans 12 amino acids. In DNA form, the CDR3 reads TGTGCCACCAGTGATCGAGAATACGAGCAGTACTTC. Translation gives CATSDREYEQYF.

CDR3 amino acids: CASSLLGGGPSTDTQYF. The CDR3 DNA sequence: TGCGCCAGCAGCTTGTTGGGCGGGGGCCCTAGCACAGATACGCAGTATTTT. This rearrangement joins TRBV5-1 to TRBJ2-3, with D tentatively TRBD2 (7 bases). Trimming shortened V by 1 base and J by 0 bases, and 15 bases separated the two germline ends. CDR1 and CDR2 (germline): SGHRS, YFSETQ. The CDR3 sequence is 17 residues long.

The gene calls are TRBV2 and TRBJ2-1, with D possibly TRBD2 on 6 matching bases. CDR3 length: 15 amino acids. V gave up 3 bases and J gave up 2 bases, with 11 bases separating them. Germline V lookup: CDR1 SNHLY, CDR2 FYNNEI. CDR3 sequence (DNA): TGTGCCAGCAGTGAGTATAGCGGCGCCTACAATGAGCAGTTCTTC. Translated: CASSEYSGAYNEQFF.

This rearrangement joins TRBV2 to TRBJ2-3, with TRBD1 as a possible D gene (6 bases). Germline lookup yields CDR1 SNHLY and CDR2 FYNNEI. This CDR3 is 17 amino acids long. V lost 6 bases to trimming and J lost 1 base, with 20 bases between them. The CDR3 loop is CASRIAGQTAGTDTQYF. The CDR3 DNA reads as TGTGCCAGCAGGATCGCCGGACAGACCGCAGGCACAGATACGCAGTATTTT.

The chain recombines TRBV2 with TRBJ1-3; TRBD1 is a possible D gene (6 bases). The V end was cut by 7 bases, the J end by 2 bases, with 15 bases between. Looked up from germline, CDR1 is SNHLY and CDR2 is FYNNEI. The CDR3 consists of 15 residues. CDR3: CASNTDRLPGNTIYF. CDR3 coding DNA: TGTGCCAGCAATACAGACAGGCTCCCTGGAAACACCATATATTTT.

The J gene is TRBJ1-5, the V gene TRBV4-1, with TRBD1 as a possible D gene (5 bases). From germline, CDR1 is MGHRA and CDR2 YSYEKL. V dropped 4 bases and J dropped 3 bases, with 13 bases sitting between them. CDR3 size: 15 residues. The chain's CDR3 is CASSPDGRVNQPQHF. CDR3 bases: TGCGCCAGCAGCCCTGATGGCAGGGTCAATCAGCCCCAGCATTTT.

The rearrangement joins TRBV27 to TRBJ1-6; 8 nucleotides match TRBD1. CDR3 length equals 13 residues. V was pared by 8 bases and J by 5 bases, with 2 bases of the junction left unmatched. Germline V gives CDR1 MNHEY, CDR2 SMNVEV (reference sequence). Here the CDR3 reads CASADRDNSPLHF. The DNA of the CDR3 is TGTGCCAGCGCGGACAGGGATAATTCACCCCTCCACTTT.

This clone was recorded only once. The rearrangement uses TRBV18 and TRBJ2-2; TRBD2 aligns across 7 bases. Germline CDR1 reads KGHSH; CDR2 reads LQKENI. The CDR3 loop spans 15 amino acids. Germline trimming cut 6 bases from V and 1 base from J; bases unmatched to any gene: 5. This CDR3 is CASSRPSGNTGELFF. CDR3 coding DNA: TGTGCCAGCTCCCGACCTAGCGGGAACACCGGGGAGCTGTTTTTT.

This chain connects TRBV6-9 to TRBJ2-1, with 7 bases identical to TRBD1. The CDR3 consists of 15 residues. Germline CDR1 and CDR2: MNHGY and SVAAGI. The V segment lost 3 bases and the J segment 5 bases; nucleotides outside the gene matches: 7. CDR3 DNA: TGTGCCAGCAGTTACGAGACAGGGAAACACAATGAGCAGTTCTTC. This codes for CASSYETGKHNEQFF.

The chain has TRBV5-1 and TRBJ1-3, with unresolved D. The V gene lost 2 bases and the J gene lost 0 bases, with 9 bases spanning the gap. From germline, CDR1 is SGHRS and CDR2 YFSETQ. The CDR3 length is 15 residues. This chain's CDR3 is CASSLTVFSGNTIYF. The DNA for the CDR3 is TGCGCCAGCAGCTTAACGGTCTTCTCTGGAAACACCATATATTTT.

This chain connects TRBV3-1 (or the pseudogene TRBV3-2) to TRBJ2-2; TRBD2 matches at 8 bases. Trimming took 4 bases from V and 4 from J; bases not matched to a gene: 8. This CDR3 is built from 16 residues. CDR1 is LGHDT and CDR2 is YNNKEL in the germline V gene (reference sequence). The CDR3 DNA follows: TGTGCCAGCAGCCGATGGGCGGGGGGATCCACCGGGGAGCTGTTTTTT. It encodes CASSRWAGGSTGELFF.

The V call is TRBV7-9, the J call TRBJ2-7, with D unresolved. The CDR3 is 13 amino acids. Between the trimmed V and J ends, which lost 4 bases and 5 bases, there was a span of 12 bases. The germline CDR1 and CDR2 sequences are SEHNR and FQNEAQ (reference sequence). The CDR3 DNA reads TGTGCCAGCAGCTGGATTCAGGCCCACGAGCAGTACGTC. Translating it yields CASSWIQAHEQYV.

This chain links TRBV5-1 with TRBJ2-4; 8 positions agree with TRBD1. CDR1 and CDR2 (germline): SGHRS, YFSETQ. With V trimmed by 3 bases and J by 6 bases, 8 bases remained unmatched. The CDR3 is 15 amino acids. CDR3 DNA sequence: TGCGCCAGCAGCTGGGCGACAGGGGAGAGAAACATTCAGTACTTC. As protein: CASSWATGERNIQYF.

The CDR3 is CASSQTETDTQYF. CDR3 nucleotide sequence: TGTGCCAGCAGTCAGACAGAGACAGATACGCAGTATTTT. The chain has TRBV6-5 and TRBJ2-3, with D perhaps TRBD1 (5 bases). Trimming removed 5 bases at V and 3 bases at J, with 9 bases between. Germline V CDR1 and CDR2: MNHEY, SVGAGI. There are 13 residues in the CDR3.

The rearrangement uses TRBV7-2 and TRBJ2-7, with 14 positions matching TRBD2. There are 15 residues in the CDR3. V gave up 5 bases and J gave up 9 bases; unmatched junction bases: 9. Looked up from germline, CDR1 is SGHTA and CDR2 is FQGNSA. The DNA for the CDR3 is TGTGCCAGCAGCCCAACGACTAGCGGGGGGGCCGGGCAGTACTTC. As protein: CASSPTTSGGAGQYF.

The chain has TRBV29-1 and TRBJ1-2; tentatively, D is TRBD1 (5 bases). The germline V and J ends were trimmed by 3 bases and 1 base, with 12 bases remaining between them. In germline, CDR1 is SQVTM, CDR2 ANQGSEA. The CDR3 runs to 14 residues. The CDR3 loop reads CSVDKDTNNYGYTF. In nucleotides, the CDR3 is TGCAGCGTTGACAAGGACACTAATAACTATGGCTACACCTTC.

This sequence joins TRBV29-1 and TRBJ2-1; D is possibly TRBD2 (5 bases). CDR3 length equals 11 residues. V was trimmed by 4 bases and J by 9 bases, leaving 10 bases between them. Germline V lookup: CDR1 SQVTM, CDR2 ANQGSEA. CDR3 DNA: TGCAGCGTTGTAGAGGGCTCTGAGCAGTTCTTC. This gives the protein CSVVEGSEQFF.

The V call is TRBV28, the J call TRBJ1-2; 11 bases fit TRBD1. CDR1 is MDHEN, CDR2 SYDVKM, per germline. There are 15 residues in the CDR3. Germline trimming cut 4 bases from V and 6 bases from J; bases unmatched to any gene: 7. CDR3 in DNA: TGTGCCAGCAGTTCCTCCGGGACAGGGGGTCATGGCTACACCTTC. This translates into CASSSSGTGGHGYTF.

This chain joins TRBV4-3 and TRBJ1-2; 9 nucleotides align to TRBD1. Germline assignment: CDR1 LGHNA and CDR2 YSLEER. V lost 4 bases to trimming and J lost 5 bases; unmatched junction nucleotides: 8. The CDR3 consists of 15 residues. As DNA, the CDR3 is TGCGCCAGCAGCCCTGACAGGGGGTTAGTTTATGGCTACACCTTC. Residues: CASSPDRGLVYGYTF.